Listed below are T cell receptor beta chains from one sample, sequenced in a study of T cell responses to AZD1222 COVID-19 vaccine. Assay: immunoSEQ multiplex PCR; the TCRdb copy retains only in-frame clones and omits some. The table includes roughly 150,000 clones, about four fifths detected once. Sequences were derived from peripheral blood, sampled on day 0 of AZD1222 vaccination. All receptors come from an adult in good health. The CDR3 runs from the conserved cysteine through the conserved F or W. The D gene is left open where the match is weak. A row's size may be missing; if present it is once, few, many or a size class.

CASSFNGGNTEAFF	TGCGCCAGCAGCTTTAACGGAGGGAACACTGAAGCTTTCTTT	-	TRBV5-1	TRBJ1-1	-
CASSRPPTGARAGELFF	TGTGCCAGCAGCCGACCGCCCACAGGGGCTAGGGCCGGGGAGCTGTTTTTT	-	TRBV6-6	TRBJ2-2	TRBD1
CASSPGGQVMNTEAFF	TGTGCCAGCAGCCCCGGTGGACAGGTCATGAACACTGAAGCTTTCTTT	-	TRBV5-8	TRBJ1-1	TRBD1
CASSLGRYTEAFF	TGTGCCAGCAGCTTGGGTCGTTACACTGAAGCTTTCTTT	-	TRBV7-9	TRBJ1-1	-
CASSYVEQRGTEAFF	TGTGCCAGCAGTTACGTCGAACAAAGGGGCACTGAAGCTTTCTTT	-	TRBV6-5	TRBJ1-1	-
CASSSGDRVQSAFF	TGTGCCAGCAGCTCCGGGGACAGGGTTCAATCAGCTTTCTTT	-	TRBV6-6	TRBJ1-1	TRBD1
CASSRRTSGQETQYF	TGTGCCAGCAGCAGACGGACTAGCGGCCAAGAGACCCAGTACTTC	-	TRBV3-1/TRBV3-2	TRBJ2-5	TRBD2
CASSDYRVTEAFF	TGTGCCAGCAGTGATTACAGGGTCACTGAAGCTTTCTTT	-	TRBV6-1	TRBJ1-1	-
CAGRTSNYGYTF	TGTGCCGGAAGGACCTCAAACTATGGCTACACCTTC	-	TRBV2	TRBJ1-2	-
CASRHPPRTEAFF	TGTGCCAGCAGGCACCCACCGAGGACTGAAGCTTTCTTT	-	TRBV2	TRBJ1-1	-
CASSQGKGYRTDTQYF	TGTGCCAGCAGCCAAGGCAAGGGCTATCGCACAGATACGCAGTATTTT	-	TRBV4-2	TRBJ2-3	-
CSATGIGTQYF	TGCAGTGCAACGGGGATTGGTACGCAGTATTTT	-	TRBV20-1	TRBJ2-3	-
CASSIDREYEKLFF	TGTGCCAGTAGTATTGACAGGGAATATGAAAAACTGTTTTTT	few	TRBV19	TRBJ1-4	TRBD1
CASSYREGQPQHF	TGTGCCAGCAGTTACAGGGAGGGCCAGCCCCAGCATTTT	-	TRBV12-3/TRBV12-4	TRBJ1-5	-
CASSSAGRNEKLFF	TGTGCCAGCAGTTCCGCAGGGAGAAATGAAAAACTGTTTTTT	-	TRBV27	TRBJ1-4	-
CASSLFADSSYNSPLHF	TGTGCCAGCAGCTTGTTCGCAGACAGCTCCTATAATTCACCCCTCCACTTT	-	TRBV5-5	TRBJ1-6	-
CASSLRQTMNTEAFF	TGTGCCAGCAGCCTGCGACAGACCATGAACACTGAAGCTTTCTTT	many	TRBV28	TRBJ1-1	-
CASSSPGGGDPYGYTF	TGTGCCAGCAGTTCACCCGGAGGCGGGGACCCATATGGCTACACCTTC	once	TRBV27	TRBJ1-2	-
CSVARLAGGQETQYF	TGCAGCGTTGCTAGACTAGCGGGGGGCCAAGAGACCCAGTACTTC	-	TRBV29-1	TRBJ2-5	TRBD2
CAWSLRSRGLRYNSPLHF	TGTGCCTGGAGTTTGAGGAGTCGAGGTCTCAGATATAATTCACCCCTCCACTTT	few	TRBV30	TRBJ1-6	-
CASSLSRETSGNTIYF	TGTGCCAGCAGTTTAAGCAGGGAGACCTCTGGAAACACCATATATTTT	-	TRBV28	TRBJ1-3	-
CASSESVNTEAFF	TGTGCCAGCAGTGAATCAGTGAACACTGAAGCTTTCTTT	-	TRBV2	TRBJ1-1	-
CASSLQGRSSYNEQFF	TGTGCCAGCAGCTTACAGGGAAGGAGCTCCTACAATGAGCAGTTCTTC	-	TRBV11-3	TRBJ2-1	-
CASSSRDRVLREQYF	TGTGCCAGCAGTTCCCGGGACAGGGTCCTTCGCGAGCAGTACTTC	-	TRBV6-5	TRBJ2-7	TRBD1
CASILSGTGGEKLFF	TGTGCCAGCATTCTATCCGGGACAGGGGGTGAAAAACTGTTTTTT	-	TRBV2	TRBJ1-4	TRBD1
CASASGQTYGYTF	TGTGCCAGCGCCTCGGGGCAGACTTATGGCTACACCTTC	-	TRBV12-3/TRBV12-4	TRBJ1-2	-
CASSLWLGIEAFF	TGTGCCAGCAGCCTCTGGCTAGGGATTGAAGCTTTCTTT	few	TRBV4-2	TRBJ1-1	-
CAWSVMGVNQPQHF	TGTGCCTGGAGTGTAATGGGTGTCAATCAGCCCCAGCATTTT	-	TRBV30	TRBJ1-5	-
CASSQGRRGGATHTDTQYF	TGTGCCAGCAGCCAAGGACGGAGGGGGGGGGCTACCCACACAGATACGCAGTATTTT	-	TRBV3-1/TRBV3-2	TRBJ2-3	-
CASSEAGQGYEQYF	TGTGCCAGCAGTGAAGCCGGACAGGGTTACGAGCAGTACTTC	-	TRBV28	TRBJ2-7	TRBD1
CASSPGTGLLNNSPLHF	TGTGCCAGCAGCCCCGGGACAGGGTTACTAAATAATTCACCCCTCCACTTT	-	TRBV5-8	TRBJ1-6	TRBD1
CASSEKDRPGSPLHF	TGTGCCAGCAGTGAAAAGGATCGGCCTGGTTCACCCCTCCACTTT	-	TRBV6-1	TRBJ1-6	-
CASSLRDLNEQFF	TGCGCCAGCAGCCTGCGGGACCTCAATGAGCAGTTCTTC	-	TRBV10-2	TRBJ2-1	-
CASSVPGTGRKLFF	TGTGCCAGCAGTGTCCCTGGGACAGGGAGGAAACTGTTTTTT	-	TRBV28	TRBJ1-4	TRBD1
CASSSNNRGPTDTQYF	TGTGCCAGCAGTTCAAACAACAGGGGGCCCACAGATACGCAGTATTTT	few	TRBV28	TRBJ2-3	TRBD1